These T cell receptor beta chains were read from a single sample in a study of T and B cells in COVID-19 patients. TCRdb recomputed calls from the multiplex PCR reads with MiXCR, one row per CDR3 protein. The sample holds 8,500 to 13,000 distinct CDR3 sequences, roughly 31% seen once. Specimen: blood. The origin of the receptors is a human donor with active COVID-19. Both conserved end residues are part of each CDR3. The D gene is left open where the match is weak. Not all rows give a size; the values are once, few, many and, for expanded clones, a class.

d_gene | len | j_gene | v_gene | abundance | CDR3aa | CDR3nt
- | 13 | TRBJ2-1 | TRBV6-2/TRBV6-3 | few | CASSPDSNNEQFF | TGTGCCAGCAGTCCGGACAGCAACAATGAGCAGTTCTTC
TRBD2 | 16 | TRBJ2-1 | TRBV5-4 | medium-sized | CASSLGGVSSYNEQFF | TGTGCCAGCAGTTTGGGGGGGGTAAGCTCCTACAATGAGCAGTTCTTC
- | 14 | TRBJ2-7 | TRBV7-2 | - | CASSLVGSVYEQYF | TGTGCCAGCAGCTTAGTTGGCTCCGTTTACGAGCAGTACTTC
- | 14 | TRBJ1-2 | TRBV19 | medium-sized | CASSIGRQAYGYTF | TGTGCCAGTAGTATAGGGAGACAAGCCTATGGCTACACCTTC
- | 13 | TRBJ1-6 | TRBV14 | few | CASSQEGRQPLHF | TGTGCCAGCAGCCAAGAGGGGAGACAACCCCTCCACTTT
- | 14 | TRBJ2-7 | TRBV15 | - | CATSPGLSLYEQYF | TGTGCCACCAGCCCGGGACTGTCCCTCTACGAGCAGTACTTC
- | 14 | TRBJ1-1 | TRBV18 | once | CASSPRWGSTEAFF | TGTGCCAGCTCACCACGATGGGGTTCCACTGAAGCTTTCTTT
- | 16 | TRBJ2-6 | TRBV6-1 | medium-sized | CASSLRGSSGANVLTF | TGTGCCAGCAGTTTGCGAGGTTCCTCTGGGGCCAACGTCCTGACTTTC
TRBD1 | 15 | TRBJ1-1 | TRBV18 | few | CASSPGTAKNTEAFF | TGTGCCAGCTCACCCGGGACAGCTAAGAACACTGAAGCTTTCTTT
- | 15 | TRBJ1-2 | TRBV28 | - | CASSAHGTSGSGYTF | TGTGCCAGCAGTGCGCACGGGACAAGCGGTTCCGGCTACACCTTC
- | 13 | TRBJ2-5 | TRBV29-1 | - | CSVAGGAGETQYF | TGCAGCGTTGCCGGGGGCGCGGGAGAGACCCAGTACTTC
- | 13 | TRBJ2-7 | TRBV18 | medium-sized | CASSPDSLEEQYF | TGTGCCAGCTCTCCGGACTCTCTAGAAGAGCAGTACTTC
TRBD1 | 14 | TRBJ1-1 | TRBV19 | few | CASSLGDRGTEAFF | TGTGCCAGTAGTTTGGGGGACAGGGGCACTGAAGCTTTCTTT
- | 14 | TRBJ2-5 | TRBV7-6 | - | CASSLGRPLETQYF | TGTGCCAGCAGCTTAGGACGGCCCCTAGAGACCCAGTACTTC